This T cell receptor beta chain was recorded in a study of blood T cells in healthy people across ages. Drawing of peripheral blood yielded about 10 milliliters from each donor. Trimming took 2 bases from V and 4 from J, leaving 21 bases between them. The CDR3 length is 18 residues. Germline assignment: CDR1 SNHLY and CDR2 FYNNEI. A second PCR of about 6 to 12 cycles used a sample-barcoded 5' primer and a J-beta primer mix. MiXCR was run by TCRdb on the 5' RACE reads, yielding one entry per CDR3 protein. The sample includes roughly 800,000 distinct CDR3 sequences, 55% to 75% of them seen just once. V and J are TRBV2 and TRBJ1-5; possible D gene TRBD1, 5 bases. Sequenced input: blood. This sequence was found in a young man in good health. The CDR3 sequence is CASSEIGGSGTRNQPQHF. The CDR3 DNA sequence: TGTGCCAGCAGTGAAATCGGGGGTTCCGGGACGAGAAATCAGCCCCAGCATTTT.